Below are 17 T cell receptor beta chains sequenced from a single sample in a study of blood T cell repertoires in COVID-19. The table came from immunoSEQ multiplex PCR; TCRdb's copy has only in-frame clones and leaves some out. The sample lists 150,000 to 200,000 clones, roughly 87% occurring once. What was sequenced was peripheral blood. These receptors all come from a man between 18 and 35 years old who had recovered from COVID-19.

There are a few counts of this clone. The chain couples TRBV27 to TRBJ1-4, with TRBD1 identical over 10 bases. In germline, CDR1 is MNHEY, CDR2 SMNVEV (reference sequence). V shed 0 bases, J shed 9 bases, and the junction held 7 bases outside the gene matches. The CDR3 length is 16 residues. The CDR3, as DNA: TGTGCCAGCAGTTTATCGGGACAGGGGAGGGAGAAAAAACTGTTTTTT. Its protein product is CASSLSGQGREKKLFF.

The rearrangement uses TRBV9 and TRBJ1-3, with 8 nucleotides matching TRBD1. Germline CDR1 and CDR2: SGDLS and YYNGEE. J lost 4 bases, V lost 2 bases, and 2 bases had no gene match. The CDR3 contains 14 residues. The CDR3 DNA reads TGTGCCAGCAGCGTGGGGACAGGAGGAAACACCATATATTTT. This gives the protein CASSVGTGGNTIYF.

This chain links TRBV11-2 with TRBJ1-3; D may be TRBD1 (5 bases). V gave up 0 bases and J gave up 2 bases, with 5 bases separating them. Per germline, CDR1 SGHAT and CDR2 FQNNGV. The CDR3 runs to 14 residues. CDR3 protein: CASSLDRAGNTIYF. The CDR3 region has the DNA TGTGCCAGCAGCTTAGACAGGGCTGGAAACACCATATATTTT.

This rearrangement joins TRBV6-5 to TRBJ1-5; TRBD1 aligns across 8 bases. Germline CDR1 reads MNHEY; CDR2 reads SVGAGI. Trimming took 5 bases from V and 5 from J; bases not matched to a gene: 8. The CDR3 has 15 residues. This CDR3 is CASSPPGTGHQPQHF. The CDR3 DNA reads TGTGCCAGCAGTCCCCCAGGGACAGGCCATCAGCCCCAGCATTTT.

The chain recombines TRBV7-9 with TRBJ2-3; the D call may be TRBD1 or TRBD2 (5 bases each). Between the trimmed V and J ends, which lost 5 bases and 2 bases, there was a span of 17 bases. The CDR3 length is 16 residues. Germline CDR1 is SEHNR and CDR2 is FQNEAQ (reference sequence). The CDR3 reads CASSRGGGLVTDTQYF. As DNA, the CDR3 is TGTGCCAGCAGCAGGGGTGGAGGACTCGTCACAGATACGCAGTATTTT.

The chain's CDR3 is CASSIGGRASGNTIYF. In DNA, the CDR3 is TGTGCCAGTAGTATTGGAGGGCGGGCCTCTGGAAACACCATATATTTT. The chain couples TRBV19 to TRBJ1-3; D not resolved. The CDR3 spans 16 residues. Trimming took off 3 bases at V and 0 bases at J, with 12 bases between the two ends. Germline V gives CDR1 LNHDA, CDR2 SQIVND (reference sequence).

The chain couples TRBV10-2 to TRBJ2-7; D not certain. The CDR3 covers 13 residues. V shed 3 bases and J shed 0 bases, with 6 bases lying between them. CDR1 is WSHSY, CDR2 SAAADI, per germline. CDR3 loop: CASSDVASYEQYF. The CDR3 nucleotides are TGCGCCAGCAGTGATGTAGCCTCCTACGAGCAGTACTTC.

V gene TRBV5-1 combines with J gene TRBJ2-1; the match to TRBD2 covers 10 bases. From germline, CDR1 is SGHRS and CDR2 YFSETQ. V lost 2 bases to trimming and J lost 4 bases; unmatched junction nucleotides: 9. The CDR3 extends over 17 amino acids. The chain's CDR3 is CASSLEAGGPSYNEQFF. As DNA, the CDR3 is TGCGCCAGCAGCTTAGAAGCGGGAGGGCCGAGTTACAATGAGCAGTTCTTC.

The J gene is TRBJ1-2, the V gene TRBV28; 8 bases align to TRBD1. Per the germline V gene, CDR1 is MDHEN and CDR2 is SYDVKM. The CDR3 contains 16 residues. The V segment lost 7 bases and the J segment 2 bases; nucleotides outside the gene matches: 12. This CDR3 reads CASTVLRDRHNYGYTF. In nucleotides, the CDR3 is TGTGCCAGCACCGTGCTCAGGGACAGGCACAACTATGGCTACACCTTC.

In this sample, this clone turned up once. The chain is built from TRBV7-2 and TRBJ2-7; tentatively, D is TRBD2 (5 bases). The CDR3 consists of 14 residues. Per germline, CDR1 SGHTA and CDR2 FQGNSA. Deletions cut 1 base from V and 3 bases from J, with 10 bases between. The CDR3 region has the DNA TGTGCCAGCAGCTTAGAGCGGAGTAGCTACGAGCAGTACTTC. It translates to CASSLERSSYEQYF.

This rearrangement joins TRBV7-9 to TRBJ2-1, with 8 nucleotides matching TRBD1. Germline-derived CDR1 and CDR2 are SEHNR and FQNEAQ (reference sequence). Unmatched junction bases numbered 11, after V lost 6 bases and J lost 4 bases. The CDR3 sequence is 16 residues long. The CDR3 sequence: CASRPTDRGRYNEQFF. For the CDR3, the DNA is TGTGCCAGCAGACCAACTGACAGGGGAAGATACAATGAGCAGTTCTTC.

This clone was detected a few times. The rearrangement joins TRBV19 to TRBJ1-1, with D perhaps TRBD1 (6 bases). This CDR3 contains 14 residues. V lost 2 bases to trimming and J lost 4 bases, with 11 bases between them. Germline CDR1 and CDR2: LNHDA and SQIVND (reference sequence). In DNA form, the CDR3 reads TGTGCCAGTAGTATACAGGGGCCGTTCACTGAAGCTTTCTTT. It is translated as CASSIQGPFTEAFF.

This clone appeared a few times. The CDR3 nucleotides are TGTGCCAGCAGCCAAGTTTACTCTGGAAACACCATATATTTT. This sequence encodes CASSQVYSGNTIYF. The V gene is TRBV3-1 (or the pseudogene TRBV3-2), the J gene TRBJ1-3; D not certain. With 1 base removed from V and 0 bases from J, the gap between germline ends came to 4 bases. CDR3 size: 14 residues. Germline V lookup: CDR1 LGHDT, CDR2 YNNKEL (reference sequence).

This sequence joins TRBV5-1 and TRBJ2-2, with D possibly being TRBD2 (6 bases). The CDR3 is 15 residues long. In germline, CDR1 is SGHRS, CDR2 YFSETQ. V lost 5 bases to trimming and J lost 2 bases, with 13 bases between them. CDR3 sequence: CASRPGTSNTGELFF. DNA for the CDR3: TGCGCCAGCAGGCCCGGGACTTCCAACACCGGGGAGCTGTTTTTT.

The V call is TRBV5-6, the J call TRBJ1-2; TRBD1 might be the D (6 bases). Germline V gene sequence: CDR1 SGHDT, CDR2 YYEEEE. The CDR3 is 13 amino acids. Trimming cost V 4 bases and J 4 bases, with 11 bases left between them. The CDR3 DNA sequence: TGTGCCAGCAGCCGCCAGGGGAGCTATGGCTACACCTTC. This encodes CASSRQGSYGYTF.

A note on this clone: An end of the junction does not agree with germline; a read error may underlie this. CDR3 in DNA: TGTGTCAGCAGCCAGGGACTATACGAGCAGTACTTC. This gives the protein CVSSQGLYEQYF. The chain is built from TRBV3-1 (or the pseudogene TRBV3-2) and TRBJ2-7; 7 bases are shared with TRBD2. This CDR3 is built from 12 residues. CDR1 is LGHDT and CDR2 is YNNKEL in the germline V gene (reference sequence).

The chain links TRBV7-2 to TRBJ2-5, with 14 bases identical to TRBD2. CDR1 and CDR2 from the germline V gene are SGHTA and FQGNSA. V dropped 8 bases and J dropped 6; count of bases not matched to a gene: 11. This CDR3 is 16 amino acids long. In DNA, the CDR3 is TGTGCCAGCGCTGGGGGGACTAGCGGGAGTGGGAAGACCCAGTACTTC. The encoded protein is CASAGGTSGSGKTQYF.